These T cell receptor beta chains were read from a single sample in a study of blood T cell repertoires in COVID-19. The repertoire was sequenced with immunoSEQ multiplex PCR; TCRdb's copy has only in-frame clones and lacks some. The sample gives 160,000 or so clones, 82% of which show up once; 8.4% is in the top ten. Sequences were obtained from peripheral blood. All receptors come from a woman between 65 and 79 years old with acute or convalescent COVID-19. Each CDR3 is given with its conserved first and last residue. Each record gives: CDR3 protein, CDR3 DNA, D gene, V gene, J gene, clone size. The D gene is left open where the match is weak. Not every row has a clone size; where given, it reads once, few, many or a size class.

CDR3aa: CASSPQSGGPPYNEQFF
CDR3nt: TGTGCCAGCAGCCCTCAGAGCGGGGGGCCACCTTACAATGAGCAGTTCTTC
d_gene: TRBD2
v_gene: TRBV7-2
j_gene: TRBJ2-1
abundance: -

CDR3aa: CASSPRTDSGNTIYF
CDR3nt: TGTGCCAGTAGTCCCCGGACAGACTCTGGAAACACCATATATTTT
d_gene: -
v_gene: TRBV19
j_gene: TRBJ1-3
abundance: once

CDR3aa: CASSAHRGSQFF
CDR3nt: TGTGCCAGCAGCGCCCACAGGGGAAGCCAGTTCTTC
d_gene: TRBD1
v_gene: TRBV7-8
j_gene: TRBJ2-1
abundance: -

CDR3aa: CASSVGMGTGPPRQFF
CDR3nt: TGTGCCAGCAGCGTAGGGATGGGGACAGGCCCCCCTCGGCAGTTCTTC
d_gene: TRBD1
v_gene: TRBV9
j_gene: TRBJ2-1
abundance: -

CDR3aa: CASSLADRNEQFF
CDR3nt: TGTGCCAGCAGCTTAGCCGACAGGAATGAGCAGTTCTTC
d_gene: -
v_gene: TRBV11-3
j_gene: TRBJ2-1
abundance: -

CDR3aa: CASSPQATNYGYTF
CDR3nt: TGTGCCAGCAGCCCTCAGGCCACTAACTATGGCTACACCTTC
d_gene: -
v_gene: TRBV11-2
j_gene: TRBJ1-2
abundance: -

CDR3aa: CASRRDRERAGELFF
CDR3nt: TGTGCCAGCAGGAGGGACAGGGAAAGAGCCGGGGAGCTGTTTTTT
d_gene: TRBD1
v_gene: TRBV27
j_gene: TRBJ2-2
abundance: few

CDR3aa: CATSDPGDYGYTF
CDR3nt: TGTGCCACCAGTGACCCAGGGGACTATGGCTACACCTTC
d_gene: -
v_gene: TRBV24-1
j_gene: TRBJ1-2
abundance: -

CDR3aa: CASSQRPSTSGTSYEQYF
CDR3nt: TGTGCCAGCAGCCAACGCCCTTCGACTAGCGGGACCTCCTACGAGCAGTACTTC
d_gene: TRBD2
v_gene: TRBV3-1/TRBV3-2
j_gene: TRBJ2-7
abundance: -

CDR3aa: CASSLGTVGGIYEQYF
CDR3nt: TGCGCCAGCAGCCTGGGGACAGTAGGGGGAATCTACGAGCAGTACTTC
d_gene: TRBD1
v_gene: TRBV5-1
j_gene: TRBJ2-7
abundance: -

CDR3aa: CASSLGYRDEQYF
CDR3nt: TGTGCCAGCAGCTTGGGATACAGGGACGAGCAGTACTTC
d_gene: -
v_gene: TRBV11-2
j_gene: TRBJ2-7
abundance: -

CDR3aa: CAISEDGGSDTQYF
CDR3nt: TGTGCCATCAGTGAGGACGGGGGGTCAGATACGCAGTATTTT
d_gene: TRBD2
v_gene: TRBV10-3
j_gene: TRBJ2-3
abundance: -

CDR3aa: CAWSVRAGGSRGYTF
CDR3nt: TGTGCCTGGAGTGTACGGGCAGGGGGCAGTCGGGGCTACACCTTC
d_gene: TRBD1
v_gene: TRBV30
j_gene: TRBJ1-2
abundance: -

CDR3aa: CASSPGRQDPLSGNTIYF
CDR3nt: TGTGCCAGCAGTCCTGGGAGGCAGGACCCTCTCTCTGGAAACACCATATATTTT
d_gene: -
v_gene: TRBV6-6
j_gene: TRBJ1-3
abundance: once

CDR3aa: CASSHGLAGVLSYNEQFF
CDR3nt: TGTGCCAGCAGCCACGGACTAGCGGGAGTTCTGTCCTACAATGAGCAGTTCTTC
d_gene: TRBD2
v_gene: TRBV5-8
j_gene: TRBJ2-1
abundance: few

CDR3aa: CASRQGQGGTEAFF
CDR3nt: TGTGCCAGTAGACAAGGACAGGGGGGCACTGAAGCTTTCTTT
d_gene: TRBD1
v_gene: TRBV19
j_gene: TRBJ1-1
abundance: -

CDR3aa: CASRPPGQGSTEAFF
CDR3nt: TGTGCCAGCAGGCCTCCGGGACAGGGGTCCACTGAAGCTTTCTTT
d_gene: TRBD1
v_gene: TRBV6-6
j_gene: TRBJ1-1
abundance: few

CDR3aa: CASSQERGQSYGYTF
CDR3nt: TGTGCCAGCAGCCAAGAGAGGGGGCAGAGCTATGGCTACACCTTC
d_gene: TRBD1
v_gene: TRBV4-2
j_gene: TRBJ1-2
abundance: -

CDR3aa: CASSIGRGADTQYF
CDR3nt: TGTGCCAGTAGTATCGGCAGGGGCGCAGATACGCAGTATTTT
d_gene: -
v_gene: TRBV19
j_gene: TRBJ2-3
abundance: few

CDR3aa: CASSSRGNSYNSPLHF
CDR3nt: TGTGCCAGTAGTAGTCGGGGAAATTCCTATAATTCACCCCTCCACTTT
d_gene: -
v_gene: TRBV19
j_gene: TRBJ1-6
abundance: -

CDR3aa: CASSLRQFGNTIYF
CDR3nt: TGTGCCAGCAGTCTCAGACAGTTCGGAAACACCATATATTTT
d_gene: -
v_gene: TRBV3-1/TRBV3-2
j_gene: TRBJ1-3
abundance: -

CDR3aa: CASSLRQDEWPQHF
CDR3nt: TGTGCCAGCAGCCTAAGACAGGACGAATGGCCCCAGCATTTT
d_gene: -
v_gene: TRBV7-2
j_gene: TRBJ1-5
abundance: -

CDR3aa: CASSLAGAHEQYF
CDR3nt: TGTGCCAGCAGTTTAGCGGGGGCCCACGAGCAGTACTTC
d_gene: -
v_gene: TRBV12-3/TRBV12-4
j_gene: TRBJ2-7
abundance: many